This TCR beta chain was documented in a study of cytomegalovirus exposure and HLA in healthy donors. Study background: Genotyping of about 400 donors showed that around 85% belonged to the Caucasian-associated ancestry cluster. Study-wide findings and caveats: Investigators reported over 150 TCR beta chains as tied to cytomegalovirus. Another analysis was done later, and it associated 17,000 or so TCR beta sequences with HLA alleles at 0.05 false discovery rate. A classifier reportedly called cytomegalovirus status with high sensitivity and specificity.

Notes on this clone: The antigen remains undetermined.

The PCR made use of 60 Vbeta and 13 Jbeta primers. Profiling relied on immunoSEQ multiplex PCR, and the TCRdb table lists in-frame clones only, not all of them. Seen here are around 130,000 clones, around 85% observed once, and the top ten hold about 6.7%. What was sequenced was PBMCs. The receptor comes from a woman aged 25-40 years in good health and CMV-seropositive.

DNA of the CDR3: TGTGCCAGCAGCGCTCCTGGCGGGGGATACAACAATGAGCAGTTCTTC. It specifies CASSAPGGGYNNEQFF. The chain combines TRBV9 with TRBJ2-1; 7 nucleotides align to TRBD2. V trimming: 3 bases; J trimming: 5 bases; junction bases outside the gene matches: 11. Germline V gene data show CDR1 as SGDLS and CDR2 as YYNGEE. This CDR3 has 16 amino acids. The whole variable domain, filled in from reference TRBV9 and TRBJ2-1, reads DSGVTQTPKHLITATGQRVTLRCSPRSGDLSVYWYQQSLDQGLQFLIQYYNGEERAKGNILERFSAQQFPDLHSELNLSSLELGDSALYFCASSAPGGGYNNEQFFGPGTRLTVL.